This TCR beta chain was identified in a study of CD8 T cells in Susac syndrome. cDNA came from about 0.5 to 1 ug RNA primed by random hexamers. With immunoSEQ multiplex PCR, TCR beta CDR3 was amplified across 54 Vbeta and 13 Jbeta. One entry per CDR3 protein, called by TCRdb with MiXCR from the immunoSEQ multiplex PCR reads. The data contain about 150,000 distinct CDR3 sequences, just over 90% of them singletons. This CDR3 region has 14 residues. Per the germline V gene, CDR1 is SGHRS and CDR2 is YFSETQ. Trimming pared 4 bases from V and 0 bases from J, leaving 10 bases between. Material: CD4+ T cells from PBMCs. The source is a human donor in good health. The chain uses TRBV5-1 and TRBJ1-1; D is unclear. CDR3 nucleotides: TGCGCCAGCAGCGCCGGGGTGATGAACACTGAAGCTTTCTTT. Amino acids: CASSAGVMNTEAFF. Together with reference TRBV5-1 and TRBJ1-1, the CDR3 gives the full variable domain: KAGVTQTPRYLIKTRGQQVTLSCSPISGHRSVSWYQQTPGQGLQFLFEYFSETQRNKGNFPGRFSGRQFSNSRSEMNVSTLELGDSALYLCASSAGVMNTEAFFGQGTRLTVV.